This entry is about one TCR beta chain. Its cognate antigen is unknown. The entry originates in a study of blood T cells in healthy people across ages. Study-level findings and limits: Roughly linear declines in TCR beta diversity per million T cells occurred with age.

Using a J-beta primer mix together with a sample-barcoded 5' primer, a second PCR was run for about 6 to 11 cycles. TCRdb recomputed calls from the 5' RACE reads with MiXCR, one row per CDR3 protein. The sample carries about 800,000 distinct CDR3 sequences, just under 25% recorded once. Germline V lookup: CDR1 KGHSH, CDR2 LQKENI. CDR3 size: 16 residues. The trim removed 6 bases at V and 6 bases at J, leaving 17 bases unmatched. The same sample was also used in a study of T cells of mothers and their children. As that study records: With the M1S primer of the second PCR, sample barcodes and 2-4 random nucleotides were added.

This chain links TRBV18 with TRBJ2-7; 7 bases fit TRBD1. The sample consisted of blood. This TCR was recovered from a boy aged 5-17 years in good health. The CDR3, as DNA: TGTGCCAGCTCCCAGTACAGGGGCCAACGACTGGGCGAGCAGTACTTC. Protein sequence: CASSQYRGQRLGEQYF.